A selection of T cell receptor beta chains follows, all from one sample in a study of graft-versus-host responses after intestinal transplantation. For these receptors, no antigen is known. This table comes from immunoSEQ multiplex PCR, and its TCRdb copy is limited to in-frame clones, with some not included. The sample lists some 84,000 clones; approximately 78% were seen once. Sequenced here: unstimulated CD4+ T cells sorted from spleen or lymph node cells, sampled before intestinal transplant. The source is a human donor who received an intestinal transplant. Both conserved end residues are part of each CDR3. Fields, in order: V gene, J gene, D gene, clone size, CDR3 protein, CDR3 DNA. D genes are given only for firm matches. Some rows mark clone size as missing; the rest say once, few, many or name a class of expanded clone.

TRBV28	TRBJ2-5	TRBD1	NA	CASRATGRETQYF	TGTGCCAGCAGAGCGACAGGGAGAGAGACCCAGTACTTC
TRBV5-4	TRBJ1-2	TRBD1	NA	CASSLVMGQGDGYTF	TGTGCCAGCAGCTTGGTTATGGGACAGGGCGATGGCTACACCTTC
TRBV28	TRBJ1-6	TRBD1	few	CASSLPGQRVNSPLHF	TGTGCCAGCAGCTTGCCGGGACAGCGAGTTAATTCACCCCTCCACTTT
TRBV7-3	TRBJ2-2	TRBD2	NA	CASSLQASGNTGELFF	TGTGCCAGCAGCTTACAGGCTAGCGGGAACACCGGGGAGCTGTTTTTT
TRBV4-1	TRBJ2-5	TRBD2	NA	CASSQEYRGGRWLETQYF	TGCGCCAGCAGCCAAGAGTACCGCGGGGGGCGTTGGTTGGAGACCCAGTACTTC
TRBV11-1	TRBJ2-3	NA	once	CASSRSPPGQQRTDTQYF	TGTGCCAGCAGCCGTTCCCCTCCAGGGCAGCAGCGAACAGATACGCAGTATTTT
TRBV2	TRBJ1-2	TRBD1	NA	CASVTGVNYGYTF	TGTGCCAGCGTTACAGGGGTAAACTATGGCTACACCTTC
TRBV5-6	TRBJ2-5	NA	NA	CASSLATGWTQYF	TGTGCCAGCAGCTTGGCTACCGGTTGGACCCAGTACTTC
TRBV28	TRBJ2-1	TRBD1	NA	CVAGTGKNNEQFF	TGTGTAGCCGGGACAGGAAAGAACAATGAGCAGTTCTTC
TRBV5-1	TRBJ1-3	TRBD1	NA	CASSANPTGTGNTIYF	TGCGCCAGCAGCGCGAACCCGACAGGGACGGGAAACACCATATATTTT
TRBV28	TRBJ1-2	NA	NA	CASSLSLGHLRSYGYTF	TGTGCCAGCAGTTTAAGCCTTGGGCACCTCCGTTCCTATGGCTACACCTTC
TRBV11-2	TRBJ2-7	NA	NA	CASSRGGAGTPYAYEQYF	TGTGCCAGCAGCCGCGGTGGGGCAGGGACACCTTACGCCTACGAGCAGTACTTC
TRBV5-1	TRBJ1-4	TRBD1	NA	CASSSDRGRDEKLFF	TGCGCCAGCAGCTCCGACAGGGGGCGTGATGAAAAGCTGTTTTTT
TRBV6-1	TRBJ1-2	TRBD1	NA	CASNPDREYGYTF	TGTGCCAGCAACCCGGACAGGGAGTATGGCTACACCTTC
TRBV4-1	TRBJ2-3	TRBD2	few	CASSTQAGGTGDTQYF	TGCGCCAGCAGCACCCAAGCGGGGGGGACGGGAGATACGCAGTATTTT
TRBV2	TRBJ2-3	NA	NA	CASSRGLSTDTQYF	TGTGCCAGCAGTCGAGGACTTAGCACAGATACGCAGTATTTT
TRBV15	TRBJ2-3	TRBD2	NA	CATSRPTSGGPDTQYF	TGTGCCACCAGCAGACCGACTAGCGGGGGACCAGATACGCAGTATTTT
TRBV6-1	TRBJ1-2	TRBD1	NA	CASFGTANYGYTF	TGTGCCAGCTTTGGGACAGCTAACTATGGCTACACCTTC
TRBV6-5	TRBJ2-6	NA	few	CASSSGLLGANVLTF	TGTGCCAGCAGTTCCGGTCTTCTGGGGGCCAACGTCCTGACTTTC
TRBV19	TRBJ2-2	TRBD2	few	CASSTAGGTGELFF	TGTGCCAGTAGTACGGCGGGGGGCACCGGGGAGCTGTTTTTT
TRBV5-1	TRBJ2-2	TRBD1	NA	CASSGTGGTGELFF	TGCGCCAGCAGCGGTACAGGGGGCACCGGGGAGCTGTTTTTT
TRBV7-6	TRBJ2-7	NA	once	CASSPRGAYEQYF	TGTGCCAGCAGCCCTAGAGGAGCCTACGAGCAGTACTTC
TRBV13	TRBJ2-2	TRBD2	NA	CASSLGSPLTSGGELKNTGELFF	TGTGCCAGCAGCTTAGGATCTCCCCTGACTAGCGGGGGAGAACTAAAGAACACCGGGGAGCTGTTTTTT
TRBV7-3	TRBJ2-1	TRBD2	NA	CASSLTGGTSGRYNEQFF	TGTGCCAGCAGCTTAACCGGAGGGACTAGCGGAAGATACAATGAGCAGTTCTTC
TRBV29-1	TRBJ1-2	NA	NA	CSVQVNYGYTF	TGCAGCGTGCAGGTGAACTATGGCTACACCTTC
TRBV5-4	TRBJ2-3	TRBD1	NA	CASSSQGLGTDTQYF	TGTGCCAGCAGCTCACAGGGGCTAGGGACAGATACGCAGTATTTT
TRBV5-4	TRBJ2-5	NA	NA	CASSWGVQETQYF	TGTGCCAGCAGTTGGGGCGTTCAAGAGACCCAGTACTTC
TRBV5-1	TRBJ2-1	NA	NA	CASSATGNEQFF	TGCGCCAGCAGCGCTACCGGGAATGAGCAGTTCTTC
TRBV28	TRBJ2-1	NA	NA	CASSLTSRGNEQFF	TGTGCCAGCAGTTTAACTAGCCGTGGGAATGAGCAGTTCTTC
TRBV19	TRBJ2-7	NA	NA	CVLKRLPSYEQYF	TGTGTCCTGAAGCGGCTTCCCTCCTACGAGCAGTACTTC
TRBV7-9	TRBJ1-4	NA	NA	CASSVTGSPNEKLFF	TGTGCCAGCAGCGTCACAGGGTCACCTAATGAAAAACTGTTTTTT
TRBV18	TRBJ1-1	NA	few	CASSPISGYAEAFF	TGTGCCAGCTCACCTATATCAGGGTACGCTGAAGCTTTCTTT
TRBV18	TRBJ2-1	TRBD1	few	CASSPRQGPSYNEQFF	TGTGCCAGCTCACCGAGACAGGGACCCTCCTACAATGAGCAGTTCTTC
TRBV10-3	TRBJ2-2	NA	NA	CAIRLGETGELFF	TGTGCCATCAGGCTAGGGGAAACCGGGGAGCTGTTTTTT
TRBV7-2	TRBJ2-5	TRBD2	NA	CASSLGLLAGASGETQYF	TGTGCCAGCAGCTTAGGGCTCCTAGCGGGAGCCTCGGGGGAGACCCAGTACTTC
TRBV28	TRBJ1-2	NA	NA	CASSPGGPAGYGYTF	TGTGCCAGCAGTCCGGGGGGGCCCGCGGGGTATGGCTACACCTTC
TRBV6-5	TRBJ2-7	NA	few	CASSYSYDGAYEQYF	TGTGCCAGCAGTTACTCGTACGACGGAGCCTACGAGCAGTACTTC
TRBV5-6	TRBJ2-5	TRBD1	NA	CASSLDRGLQETQYF	TGTGCCAGCAGCTTGGACAGGGGCCTCCAAGAGACCCAGTACTTC
TRBV6-5	TRBJ2-1	NA	NA	CASRRLANEQFF	TGTGCCAGCAGGCGCCTTGCCAATGAGCAGTTCTTC
TRBV7-8	TRBJ2-7	NA	few	CASSRAFLADSSYEQYF	TGTGCCAGCAGCCGGGCCTTTCTAGCGGACAGCTCCTACGAGCAGTACTTC
TRBV19	TRBJ1-5	NA	NA	CASSMGRTVLQNQPQHF	TGTGCCAGTAGTATGGGGCGGACAGTCCTACAGAATCAGCCCCAGCATTTT
TRBV30	TRBJ1-2	NA	NA	CAWSAGRGGGYTF	TGTGCCTGGAGCGCGGGACGGGGCGGTGGCTACACCTTC
TRBV5-6	TRBJ2-6	NA	NA	CASSGGHSSGANVLTF	TGTGCCAGCAGCGGTGGACACAGCTCTGGGGCCAACGTCCTGACTTTC
TRBV7-9	TRBJ2-1	NA	NA	CASSFGIGSEQFF	TGTGCCAGCAGCTTCGGGATAGGTTCCGAGCAGTTCTTC
TRBV5-1	TRBJ2-5	NA	NA	CASSPDSQETQYF	TGCGCCAGCAGCCCGGACAGCCAAGAGACCCAGTACTTC
TRBV19	TRBJ2-3	TRBD2	NA	CASMRGAADTQYF	TGTGCCAGTATGCGGGGGGCAGCAGATACGCAGTATTTT
TRBV4-1	TRBJ1-1	NA	NA	CASSQGELRGDTEAFF	TGCGCCAGCAGCCAAGGGGAGTTGCGGGGTGACACTGAAGCTTTCTTT